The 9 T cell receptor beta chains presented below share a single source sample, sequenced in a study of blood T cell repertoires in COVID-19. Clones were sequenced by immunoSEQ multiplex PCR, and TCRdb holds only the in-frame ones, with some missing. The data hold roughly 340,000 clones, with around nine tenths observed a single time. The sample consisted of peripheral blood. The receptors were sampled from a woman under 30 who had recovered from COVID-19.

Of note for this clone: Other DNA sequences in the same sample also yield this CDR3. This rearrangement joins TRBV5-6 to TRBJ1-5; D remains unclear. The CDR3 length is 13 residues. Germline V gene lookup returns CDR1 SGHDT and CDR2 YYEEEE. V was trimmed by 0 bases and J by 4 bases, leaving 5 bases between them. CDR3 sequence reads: CASSLAGNQPQHF. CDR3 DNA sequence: TGTGCCAGCAGCTTGGCCGGGAATCAGCCCCAGCATTTT.

CDR3 region: CASSQDRGLAAGELFF. DNA of the CDR3: TGCGCCAGCAGCCAAGATAGGGGACTAGCTGCCGGGGAGCTGTTTTTT. J is TRBJ2-2 and V is TRBV4-1; 9 nucleotides agree with TRBD2. Germline V lookup: CDR1 MGHRA, CDR2 YSYEKL. The CDR3 loop spans 16 amino acids. V dropped 0 bases and J dropped 6; count of bases not matched to a gene: 5.

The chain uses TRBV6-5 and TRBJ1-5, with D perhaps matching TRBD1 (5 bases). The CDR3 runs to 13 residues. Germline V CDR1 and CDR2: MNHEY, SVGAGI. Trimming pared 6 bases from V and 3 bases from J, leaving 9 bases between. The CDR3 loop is CASRHRYNQPQHF. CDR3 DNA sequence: TGTGCCAGCAGGCACAGGTACAATCAGCCCCAGCATTTT.

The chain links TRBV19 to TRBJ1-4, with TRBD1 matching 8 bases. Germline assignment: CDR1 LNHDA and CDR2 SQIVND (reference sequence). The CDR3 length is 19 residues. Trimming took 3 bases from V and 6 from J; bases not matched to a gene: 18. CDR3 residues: CASSIREMVEGQGYEKLFF. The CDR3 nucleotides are TGTGCCAGTAGTATCCGGGAAATGGTAGAAGGACAGGGATATGAAAAACTGTTTTTT.

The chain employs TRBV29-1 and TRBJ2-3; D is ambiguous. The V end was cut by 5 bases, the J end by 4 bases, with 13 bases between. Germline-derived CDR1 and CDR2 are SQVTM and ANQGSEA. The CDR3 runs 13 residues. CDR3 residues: CSVLRLVPDTQYF. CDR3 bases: TGCAGCGTTCTCCGGCTAGTACCAGATACGCAGTATTTT.

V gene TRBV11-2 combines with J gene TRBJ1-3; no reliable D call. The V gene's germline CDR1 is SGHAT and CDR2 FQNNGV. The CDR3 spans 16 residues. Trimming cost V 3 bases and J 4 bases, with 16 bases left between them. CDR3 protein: CASSFGRGSRGNTIYF. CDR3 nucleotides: TGTGCCAGCAGCTTCGGCCGAGGAAGTAGAGGAAACACCATATATTTT.

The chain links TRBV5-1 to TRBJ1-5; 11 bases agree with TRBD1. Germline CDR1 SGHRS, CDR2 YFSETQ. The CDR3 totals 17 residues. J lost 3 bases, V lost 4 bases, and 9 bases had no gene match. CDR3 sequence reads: CASSPRRDRGINQPQHF. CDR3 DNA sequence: TGCGCCAGCAGCCCGAGACGGGACAGGGGGATCAATCAGCCCCAGCATTTT.

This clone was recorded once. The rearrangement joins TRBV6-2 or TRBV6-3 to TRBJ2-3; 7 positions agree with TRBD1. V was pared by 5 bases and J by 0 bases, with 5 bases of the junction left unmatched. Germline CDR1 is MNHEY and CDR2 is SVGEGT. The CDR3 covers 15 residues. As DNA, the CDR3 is TGTGCCAGCAGTCAGGTCAGGGGGAGCACAGATACGCAGTATTTT. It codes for CASSQVRGSTDTQYF.

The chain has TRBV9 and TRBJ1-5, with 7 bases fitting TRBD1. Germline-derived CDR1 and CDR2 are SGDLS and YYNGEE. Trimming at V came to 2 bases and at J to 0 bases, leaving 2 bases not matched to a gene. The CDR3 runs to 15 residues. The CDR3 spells CASSVGDSSNQPQHF. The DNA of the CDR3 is TGTGCCAGCAGCGTTGGGGACAGTAGCAATCAGCCCCAGCATTTT.